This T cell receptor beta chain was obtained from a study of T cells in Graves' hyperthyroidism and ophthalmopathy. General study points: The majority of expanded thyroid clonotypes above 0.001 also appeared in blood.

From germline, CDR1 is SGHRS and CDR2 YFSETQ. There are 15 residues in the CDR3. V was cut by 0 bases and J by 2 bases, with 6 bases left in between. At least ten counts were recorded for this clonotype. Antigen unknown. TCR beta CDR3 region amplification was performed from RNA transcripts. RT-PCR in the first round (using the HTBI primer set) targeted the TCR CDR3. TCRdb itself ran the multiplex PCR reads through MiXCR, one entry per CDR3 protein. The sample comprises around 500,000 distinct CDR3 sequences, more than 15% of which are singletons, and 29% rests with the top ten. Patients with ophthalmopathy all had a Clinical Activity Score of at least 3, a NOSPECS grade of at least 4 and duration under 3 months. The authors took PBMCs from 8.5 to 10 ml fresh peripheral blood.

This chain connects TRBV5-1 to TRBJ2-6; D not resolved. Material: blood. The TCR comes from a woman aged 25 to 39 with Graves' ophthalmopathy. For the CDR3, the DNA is TGCGCCAGCAGCTTGGGGGTCGCTGGGGCCAACGTCCTGACTTTC. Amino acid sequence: CASSLGVAGANVLTF.